The 30 T cell receptor beta chains in this list originate from one sample, sequenced in a study of CD8+ T cells in alopecia areata (dated by TCRdb to 2016 to 2019). The library was generated by the immunoSEQ multiplex PCR assay. For TCR sequencing, RNA was extracted from every sample and reverse transcribed into cDNA to serve as template. Here the immuneACCESS table is served through TCRdb, limited to in-frame sequences with V and J called. Missing clones are a known gap in these copies; in checked studies unresolved V genes cover under half, and the rest lacks a known reason. The sample table contains under 20,000 clones; only one count was recorded for just under 60% of them. The ten biggest clones cover 8.2% of the sample. According to the study, the label for this sample's time point signals: roughly 27 days on oral tofacitinib. The treatment or condition label, read with the paper, signifies: oral pan-JAK inhibitor, 5-10 mg twice daily. Peripheral blood and lesional scalp punch biopsies were obtained from patients with alopecia areata.

The source material was skin, sampled at week 4, from a patient treated with tofacitinib. The receptors stem from a human donor with alopecia areata.

The gene calls are TRBV6-5 and TRBJ1-2; 11 bases align to TRBD1. Losses at the gene ends were 7 bases for V and 8 bases for J; bases not matched to a gene: 9. Germline lookup yields CDR1 MNHEY and CDR2 SVGAGI. The CDR3 loop spans 14 amino acids. The CDR3 nucleotides are TGTGCCAGCACCTTCGGACAGGGGGCGCAAGGCTACACCTTC. Translation: CASTFGQGAQGYTF.

V usage is TRBV13 and J usage is TRBJ2-5; 7 positions match TRBD2. J was trimmed by 2 bases and V by 2 bases; bases with no gene match: 8. The germline V gene encodes CDR1 PRHDT and CDR2 FYEKMQ (reference sequence). There are 16 residues in the CDR3. CDR3 sequence: CASSLWASGKQETQYF. The DNA for the CDR3 is TGTGCCAGCAGCTTATGGGCTAGCGGTAAACAAGAGACCCAGTACTTC.

This clone showed up just a few times. V and J are TRBV27 and TRBJ1-2, with D unclear. V was trimmed by 2 bases and J by 1 base, leaving 8 bases between them. The CDR3 is 14 residues long. Per germline, CDR1 MNHEY and CDR2 SMNVEV (reference sequence). CDR3 region: CASSLRRDNYGYTF. In nucleotides, the CDR3 is TGTGCCAGCAGTTTAAGACGGGATAACTATGGCTACACCTTC.

The J gene is TRBJ2-3, the V gene TRBV6-1; the match to TRBD1 covers 7 bases. V shed 1 base, J shed 4 bases, and the junction held 2 bases outside the gene matches. Germline V gene lookup returns CDR1 MNHNS and CDR2 SASEGT. CDR3 size: 14 residues. CDR3 coding DNA: TGTGCCAGCAGTGAAGTCCAGGGGGCAGATACGCAGTATTTT. Translated, it gives CASSEVQGADTQYF.

J is TRBJ1-5 and V is TRBV27, with D unresolved. V lost 5 bases and J 1 base, leaving 9 bases between the germline ends. Germline CDR1 MNHEY, CDR2 SMNVEV (reference sequence). This CDR3 has 14 residues. The CDR3 region has the DNA TGTGCCAGCAGTCTACATCTGAGCAATCAGCCCCAGCATTTT. Translation: CASSLHLSNQPQHF.

This rearrangement joins TRBV6-1 to TRBJ1-1; tentative D call: TRBD1 (5 bases). CDR3 length: 18 amino acids. Germline CDR1 MNHNS, CDR2 SASEGT. Trimming left V 3 bases short and J 0 bases short, with 20 bases between. The CDR3 coding sequence is TGTGCCAGCAGTGACCGAGGGGATGTCTCTCGCATGAACACTGAAGCTTTCTTT. This gives the protein CASSDRGDVSRMNTEAFF.

The chain uses TRBV11-2 and TRBJ2-7; D call uncertain. Germline V gene data show CDR1 as SGHAT and CDR2 as FQNNGV. This CDR3 contains 13 residues. V was trimmed by 2 bases and J by 10 bases, leaving 15 bases between them. The CDR3 DNA sequence: TGTGCCAGCAGCTTAACCTGGGCGGCAGGTCAGTACTTC. Translating gives CASSLTWAAGQYF.

This clone was seen a single time. The chain is built from TRBV5-1 and TRBJ2-5; 9 bases are a match to TRBD2. The CDR3 has 15 amino acids. Germline V gene lookup returns CDR1 SGHRS and CDR2 YFSETQ. V gave up 4 bases and J gave up 5 bases; unmatched junction bases: 9. The CDR3, as DNA: TGCGCCAGCAGCGTAGATGGGACTAGCCGTGAGACCCAGTACTTC. Translation gives CASSVDGTSRETQYF.

This clone was detected only once. The chain is built from TRBV4-1 and TRBJ2-1, with D possibly TRBD1 on 6 matching bases. The V gene lost 1 base and the J gene lost 10 bases, with 17 bases spanning the gap. The germline gives CDR1 MGHRA, CDR2 YSYEKL. The CDR3 has 15 residues. CDR3 loop: CASSQVPPGAGEQFF. CDR3 DNA: TGCGCCAGCAGCCAAGTACCCCCAGGGGCCGGGGAGCAGTTCTTC.

The chain uses TRBV29-1 and TRBJ2-1; 7 nucleotides match TRBD1. V dropped 1 base and J dropped 0; count of bases not matched to a gene: 3. The CDR3 extends over 15 amino acids. The germline V gene has CDR1 SQVTM and CDR2 ANQGSEA. This CDR3 is CSVEVWDSSYNEQFF. The CDR3 DNA follows: TGCAGCGTTGAAGTGTGGGACAGCTCCTACAATGAGCAGTTCTTC.

V usage is TRBV18 and J usage is TRBJ2-7; D possibly corresponds to TRBD2 (6 bases). The length of the CDR3 is 15 residues. Trimming took off 0 bases at V and 6 bases at J, with 15 bases between the two ends. CDR1 is KGHSH and CDR2 is LQKENI in the germline V gene. Written as DNA, the CDR3 is TGTGCCAGCTCACCACCGTCAGCTAGCGAAGGCGAGCAGTACTTC. This translates into CASSPPSASEGEQYF. The variable domain in full, with the rest retrieved from reference TRBV18 and TRBJ2-7, is NAGVMQNPRHLVRRRGQEARLRCSPMKGHSHVYWYRQLPEEGLKFMVYLQKENIIDESGMPKERFSAEFPKEGPSILRIQQVVRGDSAAYFCASSPPSASEGEQYFGPGTRLTVT.

This chain connects TRBV11-2 to TRBJ1-2; a possible D gene is TRBD1 (5 bases). Germline loops: CDR1 SGHAT, CDR2 FQNNGV. There are 15 residues in the CDR3. Trimming took 5 bases from V and 0 from J, leaving 13 bases between them. This CDR3 reads CASSLSRGTNYGYTF. In nucleotides, the CDR3 is TGTGCCAGCAGCCTTTCCCGGGGGACTAACTATGGCTACACCTTC.

The chain recombines TRBV5-1 with TRBJ2-3; no clear D. Between the trimmed V and J ends, which lost 1 base and 4 bases, there was a span of 10 bases. The CDR3 length is 14 residues. CDR1 and CDR2 from the germline V gene are SGHRS and YFSETQ. This chain's CDR3 is CASSLRLAADTQYF. The CDR3, as DNA: TGCGCCAGCAGCTTGAGATTAGCTGCAGATACGCAGTATTTT.

The chain combines TRBV5-5 with TRBJ1-2; maybe TRBD1 (5 bases). Germline CDR1 and CDR2: SGHKS and YYEKEE (reference sequence). With 2 bases removed from V and 0 bases from J, the gap between germline ends came to 17 bases. This CDR3 is built from 17 residues. CDR3 in amino acids: CASSFRLQDPANYGYTF. The CDR3 coding sequence is TGTGCCAGCAGCTTTCGTTTACAGGACCCCGCTAACTATGGCTACACCTTC.

The V gene is TRBV7-8, the J gene TRBJ1-3; D remains ambiguous. CDR1 and CDR2 from the germline V gene are SGHVS and FQNEAQ. Trimming pared 1 base from V and 0 bases from J, leaving 13 bases between. The CDR3 consists of 17 residues. CDR3 protein: CASSLGYNYPSGNTIYF. The DNA for the CDR3 is TGTGCCAGCAGCTTAGGGTACAACTACCCCTCTGGAAACACCATATATTTT.

This clone was detected a few times. The chain carries TRBV19 and TRBJ2-2, with 8 bases matching TRBD1. This CDR3 region has 17 residues. Trimming at V came to 3 bases and at J to 1 base, leaving 7 bases not matched to a gene. Germline CDR1 is LNHDA and CDR2 is SQIVND (reference sequence). CDR3 in DNA: TGTGCCAGTAGTATCCCACGGGACAGGCTGAACACCGGGGAGCTGTTTTTT. This sequence encodes CASSIPRDRLNTGELFF.

The V call is TRBV28, the J call TRBJ2-1; tentatively, D is TRBD1 or TRBD2 (6 bases each). CDR3 length equals 15 residues. Germline CDR1 MDHEN, CDR2 SYDVKM. The germline V and J ends were trimmed by 11 bases and 1 base, with 18 bases remaining between them. The CDR3 nucleotides read TGTGCCGTCACCAGAGGGGGGACTTCCTACAATGAGCAGTTCTTC. Translated, it gives CAVTRGGTSYNEQFF.

Of note for this clone: The same CDR3 also results from other DNA sequences found in this sample. The chain recombines TRBV4-1 with TRBJ2-5; D tentatively reads TRBD1 or TRBD2 (5 bases each). Germline assignment: CDR1 MGHRA and CDR2 YSYEKL. The CDR3 consists of 15 residues. V gave up 3 bases and J gave up 3 bases, with 14 bases separating them. CDR3 bases: TGCGCCAGCAGCCAGAGGGAAGGGGCAAAAGAGACCCAGTACTTC. The encoded protein is CASSQREGAKETQYF.

V gene TRBV6-1 combines with J gene TRBJ2-1; D uncertain. The CDR3 is made up of 12 amino acids. CDR1 and CDR2 from the germline V gene are MNHNS and SASEGT. V was cut by 6 bases and J by 7 bases, with 10 bases left in between. The CDR3 nucleotides read TGTGCCAGCAGCGTTGTTGGGAATGAGCAGTTCTTC. It translates to CASSVVGNEQFF.

The J gene is TRBJ2-3, the V gene TRBV5-6; 13 nucleotides agree with TRBD2. Trimming cost V 4 bases and J 8 bases; bases outside gene matches: 10. The CDR3 is made up of 16 amino acids. From germline, CDR1 is SGHDT and CDR2 YYEEEE. CDR3 amino acids: CASSRRLAGGRGTQYF. Written as DNA, the CDR3 is TGTGCCAGCAGCCGTCGACTAGCGGGGGGCCGAGGTACGCAGTATTTT.

CDR3: CASSQVGVRDTEAFF. CDR3 bases: TGTGCCAGCAGCCAAGTTGGGGTTAGGGACACTGAAGCTTTCTTT. V is TRBV7-9 and J is TRBJ1-1; D is uncertain. V dropped 5 bases and J dropped 3 bases, with 16 bases sitting between them. The CDR3 has 15 residues. Germline loops: CDR1 SEHNR, CDR2 FQNEAQ (reference sequence).

This clone was seen once. The V call is TRBV29-1, the J call TRBJ1-2; possible D gene TRBD1, 5 bases. The CDR3 runs to 15 residues. Deletions cut 2 bases from V and 3 bases from J, with 16 bases between. Germline V gene lookup returns CDR1 SQVTM and CDR2 ANQGSEA. The DNA for the CDR3 is TGCAGCGTTGAACGACAGCCAGTTAACTACTATGGCTACACCTTC. The encoded protein is CSVERQPVNYYGYTF.

The DNA for the CDR3 is TGTGCCAGCAGTGGATCTGGAAACACCATATATTTT. Protein product: CASSGSGNTIYF. V is TRBV25-1 and J is TRBJ1-3; D not certain. The CDR3 is 12 amino acids. V was pared by 4 bases and J by 1 base, with 2 bases between. Germline V gene data show CDR1 as MGHDK and CDR2 as SYGVNS.

The chain employs TRBV4-2 and TRBJ2-7; the D gene is possibly TRBD2 (6 bases). Trimming left V 5 bases short and J 6 bases short, with 14 bases between. This CDR3 comprises 13 residues. The germline CDR1 and CDR2 sequences are LGHNA and YNFKEQ. The CDR3 loop is CASSEGRRTEQYF. The CDR3 DNA follows: TGTGCCAGCAGCGAAGGGAGGCGGACCGAGCAGTACTTC.

This chain links TRBV5-6 with TRBJ2-2, with D possibly matching TRBD1 (6 bases). Germline values: CDR1 SGHDT, CDR2 YYEEEE. V was shortened by 4 bases and J by 1 base, with 8 bases between the two germline ends. This CDR3 region has 14 residues. The CDR3 region has the DNA TGTGCCAGCAGCCTGGGACAGAACACCGGGGAGCTGTTTTTT. Its translation is CASSLGQNTGELFF.

The chain couples TRBV4-3 to TRBJ1-2, with 9 nucleotides matching TRBD1. Germline values: CDR1 LGHNA, CDR2 YSLEER. With V trimmed by 4 bases and J by 5 bases, 5 bases remained unmatched. The CDR3 extends over 14 amino acids. CDR3 in amino acids: CASSRRQGDYGYTF. The CDR3 nucleotides are TGCGCCAGCAGCCGCAGACAGGGGGATTATGGCTACACCTTC.

CDR3 in amino acids: CASSQEGQRLHYEQYF. DNA of the CDR3: TGCGCCAGCAGCCAAGAGGGCCAGAGACTACACTACGAGCAGTACTTC. The chain employs TRBV4-1 and TRBJ2-7; tentative D call: TRBD2 (5 bases). The germline V gene has CDR1 MGHRA and CDR2 YSYEKL. The V end was cut by 0 bases, the J end by 3 bases, with 15 bases between. The CDR3 consists of 16 residues.

The chain links TRBV5-4 to TRBJ2-3, with D possibly matching TRBD1 (5 bases). This CDR3 is 15 amino acids long. The V end was cut by 0 bases, the J end by 1 base, with 9 bases between. CDR1 and CDR2 (germline): SGHNT, YYREEE (reference sequence). This chain's CDR3 is CASSLGGLRTDTQYF. The CDR3, as DNA: TGTGCCAGCAGCTTGGGGGGCTTGCGCACAGATACGCAGTATTTT.

CDR3 coding DNA: TGCGCCAGCAGCCAACGAAAGACAGGGTCTAATGAAAAACTGTTTTTT. Its protein product is CASSQRKTGSNEKLFF. J is TRBJ1-4 and V is TRBV4-1; 7 positions match TRBD1. The J segment lost 3 bases and the V segment lost 2 bases, leaving 6 bases of the junction unmatched. This CDR3 is 16 amino acids long. From germline, CDR1 is MGHRA and CDR2 YSYEKL.

The J gene is TRBJ1-2, the V gene TRBV28; TRBD1 aligns across 12 bases. Germline CDR1 and CDR2: MDHEN and SYDVKM. V shed 4 bases and J 7 bases; nucleotides not matched to a gene: 10. This CDR3 region has 16 residues. CDR3: CASSSLRDRGLGGYTF. CDR3 sequence (DNA): TGTGCCAGCAGTTCTCTCCGGGACAGGGGGCTGGGTGGCTACACCTTC.